One and the same sample provided the 31 T cell receptor beta chains below, sequenced in a study of T cells in Graves' hyperthyroidism and ophthalmopathy. The TCR beta CDR3 regions underwent amplification using RNA transcripts as the source. When the TCR CDR3 underwent first-round RT-PCR, the HTBI primer set was used. One entry per CDR3 protein, called by TCRdb with MiXCR from the multiplex PCR reads. The sample shows hundreds of thousands of distinct CDR3 sequences, around 19% of them seen only once. Sequencing was performed on blood. These receptors originate from a middle-aged man with Graves' ophthalmopathy.

This clonotype occurred a few times. This chain joins TRBV28 and TRBJ1-2; the match to TRBD1 covers 10 bases. Germline V gene data show CDR1 as MDHEN and CDR2 as SYDVKM. The junction had 6 bases not matched to a gene; V was cut back by 6 bases and J by 8 bases. This CDR3 comprises 13 residues. The CDR3 here is CASRRQGAPGYTF. The CDR3 region has the DNA TGTGCCAGCAGGAGACAGGGGGCGCCCGGCTACACCTTC.

V and J are TRBV5-1 and TRBJ2-3; D not resolved. This CDR3 has 14 amino acids. From germline, CDR1 is SGHRS and CDR2 YFSETQ. V lost 4 bases, J lost 3 bases, and 12 bases lay in between. The CDR3: CASSPGRLTDTQYF. As DNA, the CDR3 is TGCGCCAGCAGCCCCGGGCGGCTAACAGATACGCAGTATTTT.

The rearrangement uses TRBV6-1 and TRBJ2-1; 9 bases are a match to TRBD2. This CDR3 region has 15 residues. V dropped 6 bases and J dropped 6; count of bases not matched to a gene: 9. Germline V CDR1 and CDR2: MNHNS, SASEGT. CDR3 in amino acids: CASSHRRGRVNEQFF. CDR3 coding DNA: TGTGCCAGCAGCCACCGGCGCGGGAGGGTCAATGAGCAGTTCTTC.

The chain has TRBV13 and TRBJ1-1; 7 bases are a match to TRBD1. The CDR3 contains 13 residues. Unmatched junction bases numbered 4, after V lost 6 bases and J lost 3 bases. The V gene's germline CDR1 is PRHDT and CDR2 FYEKMQ (reference sequence). The CDR3 coding sequence is TGTGCCAGCAGGACAGGGTTAGACACTGAAGCTTTCTTT. Translating it yields CASRTGLDTEAFF.

This clonotype was found many times. This chain connects TRBV5-1 to TRBJ1-6; unclear D gene. V was pared by 2 bases and J by 7 bases, with 13 bases between. This CDR3 region has 15 residues. From germline, CDR1 is SGHRS and CDR2 YFSETQ. Written as DNA, the CDR3 is TGCGCCAGCAGCTTATCGGACCCGCGCAATTCACCCCTCCACTTT. Translation gives CASSLSDPRNSPLHF.

This clonotype has just a few counts. V gene TRBV29-1 combines with J gene TRBJ2-2; 13 positions match TRBD2. Germline V gene sequence: CDR1 SQVTM, CDR2 ANQGSEA. The V segment lost 6 bases and the J segment 5 bases; nucleotides outside the gene matches: 6. The CDR3 totals 15 residues. CDR3 bases: TGCAGCGTGGGACTAGCGGGGAGGATGACCGGGGAGCTGTTTTTT. Protein sequence: CSVGLAGRMTGELFF.

In its sample, this clonotype was seen a few times. The chain uses TRBV7-3 and TRBJ2-1; TRBD2 aligns across 9 bases. The CDR3 contains 11 residues. Losses at the gene ends were 9 bases for V and 7 bases for J; bases not matched to a gene: 1. Per germline, CDR1 SGHTA and CDR2 FQGTGA. The CDR3 loop reads CASGLANEQFF. The CDR3 region has the DNA TGTGCCAGTGGACTAGCGAATGAGCAGTTCTTC.

Points on this clonotype: One base away lies a much larger clone, so this may be a sequencing read error. The chain has TRBV2 and TRBJ1-5; D not certain. Germline V gives CDR1 SNHLY, CDR2 FYNNEI. The CDR3 runs 13 residues. Between the trimmed V and J ends, which lost 1 base and 6 bases, there was a span of 7 bases. The CDR3 DNA reads TGTGCCAGCAGTGAAGGGTATGGTCAGCCCCAGCATTTT. Encoded protein: CASSEGYGQPQHF.

This clonotype was seen only a few times. This chain joins TRBV30 and TRBJ2-2; 9 positions match TRBD2. The CDR3 consists of 16 residues. CDR1 and CDR2 (germline): GTSNPN, SVGIG (reference sequence). J was trimmed by 7 bases and V by 3 bases; bases with no gene match: 12. Here the CDR3 reads CAWRIFGTSFHGELFF. The DNA of the CDR3 is TGTGCCTGGAGAATATTCGGGACTAGCTTTCACGGGGAGCTGTTTTTT.

This clonotype was found a few times. V is TRBV6-2 or TRBV6-3 and J is TRBJ2-3; the D gene is possibly TRBD2 (5 bases). CDR3 length: 14 amino acids. V was clipped by 2 bases and J by 6 bases, with 12 bases between them. Per germline, CDR1 MNHEY and CDR2 SVGEGT. The CDR3 nucleotides are TGTGCCAGCAGTTACAGGACTCACCACGATACGCAGTATTTT. Translated, it gives CASSYRTHHDTQYF.

For this clonotype: Just one base apart from a much larger clone, this may be a read error. The rearrangement uses TRBV11-2 and TRBJ2-7; tentative D call: TRBD2 (6 bases). The germline V and J ends were trimmed by 1 base and 7 bases, with 14 bases remaining between them. Germline V gives CDR1 SGHAT, CDR2 FQNNGV. The CDR3 has 14 amino acids. The CDR3 loop reads CASSLGIWGDEQYF. The CDR3 DNA reads as TGTGCCAGCAGCTTAGGTATTTGGGGGGATGAGCAGTACTTC.

This clonotype appeared many times. V usage is TRBV6-1 and J usage is TRBJ1-1, with D maybe TRBD1 (6 bases). Germline V CDR1 and CDR2: MNHNS, SASEGT. This CDR3 contains 14 residues. Trimming stripped 6 bases from V and 5 bases from J, with 16 bases between. CDR3 residues: CASSEGGGKTEAFF. CDR3 in DNA: TGTGCCAGCAGCGAGGGGGGGGGCAAGACTGAAGCTTTCTTT.

There are many counts of this clonotype. This chain joins TRBV30 and TRBJ1-2; 7 bases line up with TRBD1. Per germline, CDR1 GTSNPN and CDR2 SVGIG (reference sequence). V lost 3 bases and J lost 4; bases outside the gene matches: 2. The CDR3 totals 12 residues. CDR3: CAWRGDSYGYTF. CDR3 sequence (DNA): TGTGCCTGGAGGGGGGACAGCTATGGCTACACCTTC.

This clonotype was seen more than once but under ten times. This chain connects TRBV5-1 to TRBJ1-1; no reliable D call. This CDR3 is built from 15 residues. The ends were cut back, 0 bases at V and 0 bases at J, with 9 bases in the middle. Looked up from germline, CDR1 is SGHRS and CDR2 is YFSETQ. The CDR3 spells CASSLGERLNTEAFF. The DNA for the CDR3 is TGCGCCAGCAGCTTGGGCGAGAGGTTGAACACTGAAGCTTTCTTT.

In its sample, this clonotype was seen many times. V gene TRBV12-3 or TRBV12-4 combines with J gene TRBJ1-5; 9 nucleotides match TRBD1. V shed 5 bases, J shed 6 bases, and the junction held 8 bases outside the gene matches. This CDR3 spans 15 amino acids. The CDR3 sequence: CASSPPGQGTQPQHF. CDR3 nucleotides: TGTGCCAGCAGTCCACCGGGACAGGGCACTCAGCCCCAGCATTTT.

This clonotype has just a few counts. The chain combines TRBV19 with TRBJ2-1; D possibly corresponds to TRBD2 (5 bases). CDR1 and CDR2 from the germline V gene are LNHDA and SQIVND (reference sequence). This CDR3 contains 16 residues. V was pared by 3 bases and J by 0 bases, with 12 bases between. This chain's CDR3 is CASSMEEALSYNEQFF. The CDR3 region has the DNA TGTGCCAGTAGTATGGAGGAGGCCCTCTCCTACAATGAGCAGTTCTTC.

The chain employs TRBV28 and TRBJ1-2; 10 nucleotides agree with TRBD1. The CDR3 sequence is 16 residues long. Germline V gives CDR1 MDHEN, CDR2 SYDVKM. With 1 base clipped from V and 3 bases from J, the junction kept 5 bases outside the gene matches. The CDR3 reads CASSLSGTGVDYGYTF. Here the CDR3 DNA reads TGTGCCAGCAGTTTATCTGGGACAGGGGTCGACTATGGCTACACCTTC.

In its sample, this clonotype was seen a few times. J is TRBJ1-2 and V is TRBV20-1, with unresolved D. In germline, CDR1 is DFQATT, CDR2 SNEGSKA (reference sequence). Trimming took off 8 bases at V and 4 bases at J, with 14 bases between the two ends. The CDR3 totals 12 residues. CDR3 amino acids: CSPDSYAYGYTF. The CDR3 DNA sequence: TGCAGTCCGGACTCCTATGCCTATGGCTACACCTTC.

This clonotype was seen a few times. This chain joins TRBV6-1 and TRBJ1-2, with 8 positions matching TRBD1. Germline assignment: CDR1 MNHNS and CDR2 SASEGT. The length of the CDR3 is 20 residues. V lost 1 base to trimming and J lost 4 bases; unmatched junction nucleotides: 20. The CDR3 region is CASSEDSTGLQGVNRYGYTF. The CDR3 DNA reads as TGTGCCAGCAGTGAAGATTCTACGGGGTTACAGGGGGTAAATCGCTATGGCTACACCTTC.

The chain uses TRBV5-6 and TRBJ1-6, with D unclear. CDR1 and CDR2 (germline): SGHDT, YYEEEE. The CDR3 is made up of 16 amino acids. V shed 3 bases and J shed 0 bases, with 10 bases lying between them. CDR3 in amino acids: CASSSRSISYNSPLHF. CDR3 nucleotides: TGTGCCAGCAGCTCCCGTTCAATCTCCTATAATTCACCCCTCCACTTT.

This clonotype was counted only a few times. The rearrangement joins TRBV20-1 to TRBJ2-3; possible D gene TRBD2, 7 bases. V lost 0 bases and J 2 bases, leaving 15 bases between the germline ends. The CDR3 contains 16 residues. CDR1 is DFQATT, CDR2 SNEGSKA, per germline (reference sequence). The chain's CDR3 is CSARDKGGFNTDTQYF. DNA for the CDR3: TGCAGTGCTAGAGATAAGGGGGGGTTCAACACAGATACGCAGTATTTT.

The chain links TRBV6-1 to TRBJ2-1; a weak D match, TRBD2 (6 bases). V dropped 0 bases and J dropped 6 bases, with 12 bases sitting between them. The CDR3 extends over 15 amino acids. Germline-derived CDR1 and CDR2 are MNHNS and SASEGT. For the CDR3, the DNA is TGTGCCAGCAGTGAAGCCCCGGGAGAGTTCAATGAGCAGTTCTTC. Protein sequence: CASSEAPGEFNEQFF.

The V gene is TRBV19, the J gene TRBJ1-2, with D unclear. Deletions cut 9 bases from V and 4 bases from J, with 15 bases between. The CDR3 covers 13 residues. In germline, CDR1 is LNHDA, CDR2 SQIVND (reference sequence). The CDR3 DNA is TGTGCCAGCCAAGCGGCGGACGCCTATGGCTACACCTTC. This sequence encodes CASQAADAYGYTF.

This clonotype appeared many times. The chain is built from TRBV11-2 and TRBJ2-7; 8 bases agree with TRBD1. The CDR3 runs to 17 residues. Germline V lookup: CDR1 SGHAT, CDR2 FQNNGV. Trimming took 6 bases from V and 5 from J; bases not matched to a gene: 18. CDR3 DNA sequence: TGTGCCAGCAGGGTGCCGGGTCTGAGACAGGGGTCCCACGAGCAGTACTTC. Encoded protein: CASRVPGLRQGSHEQYF.

This clonotype has a handful of counts. This chain joins TRBV7-3 and TRBJ2-3; TRBD2 matches 8 bases. V shed 2 bases, J shed 4 bases, and the junction held 5 bases outside the gene matches. The CDR3 consists of 15 residues. Germline V gives CDR1 SGHTA, CDR2 FQGTGA. The CDR3 DNA reads as TGTGCCAGCAGCTTAGGACTAGCTAGCGCAGATACGCAGTATTTT. Translation gives CASSLGLASADTQYF.

This clonotype was seen at least ten times. This sequence joins TRBV11-2 and TRBJ2-1; D might be TRBD2 (5 bases). Trimming pared 2 bases from V and 9 bases from J, leaving 8 bases between. This CDR3 is built from 12 residues. From germline, CDR1 is SGHAT and CDR2 FQNNGV. The CDR3 sequence is CASSLSGLEQFF. DNA of the CDR3: TGTGCCAGCAGCTTAAGTGGACTTGAGCAGTTCTTC.

This clonotype was observed many times. V usage is TRBV24-1 and J usage is TRBJ2-1; D may be TRBD1 (6 bases). This CDR3 has 16 amino acids. The V end lost 4 bases, the J end lost 2 bases, and 14 bases lay between the germline ends. Germline lookup yields CDR1 KGHDR and CDR2 SFDVKD. CDR3 region: CATSDHQGGPYNEQFF. Here the CDR3 DNA reads TGTGCCACCAGTGACCATCAAGGGGGACCCTACAATGAGCAGTTCTTC.

This clonotype was recorded many times. The CDR3 sequence is CASSLDRWAGGNTGELFF. The CDR3 bases are TGTGCCAGCAGCTTAGACCGTTGGGCAGGAGGGAACACCGGGGAGCTGTTTTTT. The gene calls are TRBV11-2 and TRBJ2-2, with D possibly being TRBD2 (5 bases). CDR1 is SGHAT, CDR2 FQNNGV, per germline. The germline V and J ends were trimmed by 0 bases and 1 base, with 15 bases remaining between them. This CDR3 is 18 amino acids long.

The chain carries TRBV5-6 and TRBJ2-3; 8 nucleotides match TRBD2. Trimming at V came to 2 bases and at J to 5 bases, leaving 10 bases not matched to a gene. Germline CDR1 reads SGHDT; CDR2 reads YYEEEE. This CDR3 spans 16 amino acids. DNA for the CDR3: TGTGCCAGCAGCTTTCTTCGAGCGGGAGTGGGAGATACGCAGTATTTT. Its protein product is CASSFLRAGVGDTQYF.

The sample holds many counts of this clonotype. The chain combines TRBV2 with TRBJ2-7; TRBD2 matches at 12 bases. The CDR3 consists of 14 residues. J was trimmed by 4 bases and V by 2 bases; bases with no gene match: 0. Germline V lookup: CDR1 SNHLY, CDR2 FYNNEI. CDR3 region: CASSELAGGYEQYF. CDR3 nucleotide sequence: TGTGCCAGCAGTGAACTAGCGGGAGGGTACGAGCAGTACTTC.

J is TRBJ2-2 and V is TRBV19, with D uncertain. The better agreement between TRBJ1-1 and the DNA end casts doubt on the J call. Per the germline V gene, CDR1 is LNHDA and CDR2 is SQIVND (reference sequence). The CDR3 runs 12 residues. CDR3 loop: CASSIRGEGAFF. CDR3 DNA sequence: TGTGCCAGTAGTATTCGGGGAGAAGGAGCTTTCTTT.